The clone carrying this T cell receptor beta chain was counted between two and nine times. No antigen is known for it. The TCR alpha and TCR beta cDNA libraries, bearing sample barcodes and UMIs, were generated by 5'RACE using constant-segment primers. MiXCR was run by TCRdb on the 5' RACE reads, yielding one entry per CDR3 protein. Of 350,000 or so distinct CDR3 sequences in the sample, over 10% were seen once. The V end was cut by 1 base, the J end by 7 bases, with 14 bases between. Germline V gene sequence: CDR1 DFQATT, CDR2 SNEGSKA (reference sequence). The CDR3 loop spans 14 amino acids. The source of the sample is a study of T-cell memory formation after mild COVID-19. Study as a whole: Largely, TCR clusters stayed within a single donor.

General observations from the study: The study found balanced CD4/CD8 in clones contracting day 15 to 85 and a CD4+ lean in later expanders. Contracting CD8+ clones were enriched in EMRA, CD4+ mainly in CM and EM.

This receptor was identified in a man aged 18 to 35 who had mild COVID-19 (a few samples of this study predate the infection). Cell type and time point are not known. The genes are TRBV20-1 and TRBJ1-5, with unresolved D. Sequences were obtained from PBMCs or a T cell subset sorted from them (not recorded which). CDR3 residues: CSARGLGNRQPQHF. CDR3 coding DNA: TGCAGTGCTAGAGGGCTGGGAAATAGGCAGCCCCAGCATTTT.